This T cell receptor beta chain comes out of a study of T cells in Graves' hyperthyroidism and ophthalmopathy. V was trimmed by 0 bases and J by 6 bases, leaving 12 bases between them. Germline lookup yields CDR1 KGHSH and CDR2 LQKENI. This CDR3 has 14 residues. Study findings and constraints: The majority of expanded thyroid clonotypes above 0.001 also appeared in blood.

This clonotype occurred many times. What it recognizes is unknown. RNA transcripts provided the source from which TCR beta CDR3 regions were amplified. HTBI primers drove first-round RT-PCR of the TCR CDR3. TCRdb recomputed calls from the multiplex PCR reads with MiXCR, one row per CDR3 protein. This sample yields under 450,000 distinct CDR3 sequences, of which approximately 14% are seen a single time; around 7.3% belongs to the top ten. Absence of ophthalmopathy progression within 18 months defined stable Graves' hyperthyroidism. A patient was excluded if there was uncontrolled infection, other autoimmune disease, pregnancy or lactation.

The TCR originated in a woman aged 18-29 years with Graves' hyperthyroidism. Material for sequencing was blood. The chain employs TRBV18 and TRBJ2-7; D is possibly TRBD1 (5 bases). The CDR3 DNA sequence: TGTGCCAGCTCACCACCGAAGGGGTCGGGCGAGCAGTACTTC. Translation: CASSPPKGSGEQYF.